This T cell receptor (beta chain) was identified during a study of T-cell reconstitution after alpha-beta-depleted transplantation in children. V was pared by 0 bases and J by 4 bases, with 15 bases between. Germline V gene sequence: CDR1 DFQATT, CDR2 SNEGSKA (reference sequence). The CDR3 extends over 15 amino acids. Researchers prepared the TCRbeta library using unique molecular identifiers, the study reports. In TCRdb, the PCR reads were re-called with MiXCR into one record per CDR3 protein. The sample carries about 500,000 distinct CDR3 sequences, about 33% recorded once. The sequence came from a human donor who donated a stem cell graft to a child with aplastic anemia. The V gene is TRBV20-1, the J gene TRBJ1-1; tentative D call: TRBD1 (5 bases). The sequences come from PBMCs from the stem cell graft donor, collected from the stem cell graft. CDR3 in amino acids: CSARDSGRPGTEAFF. CDR3 nucleotides: TGCAGTGCTAGAGACTCGGGACGGCCGGGCACTGAAGCTTTCTTT.